This T cell receptor (beta chain) originates from a study of T cell repertoires in cytomegalovirus infection. Looking at the study overall: Recently identified HLA-C-restricted and well-studied HLA-B-restricted CMV epitopes were used.

TCRdb reprocessed the reads with MiXCR, giving one entry per CDR3 protein. The table records some 920,000 distinct CDR3 sequences, about 33% of them present only once. Trimming shortened V by 0 bases and J by 10 bases, and 11 bases separated the two germline ends. The CDR3 consists of 13 residues. Germline V gene lookup returns CDR1 SGHDT and CDR2 YYEEEE. As concerns this clonotype: Its target is not known. A much larger clone lies one base from this, so it may be a read error.

This specimen consisted of cultured CD8+ T cells from PBMCs, obtained from culture after CMV antigen stimulation. This sequence was found in a human donor in good health (CMV status not recorded). Some clones in this sample may be carry-over from other donors' samples. The gene calls are TRBV5-6 and TRBJ2-1; D gene ambiguous. The chain's CDR3 is CASSLVSSYEQFF. CDR3 coding DNA: TGTGCCAGCAGCTTGGTGTCGTCTTACGAGCAGTTCTTC.